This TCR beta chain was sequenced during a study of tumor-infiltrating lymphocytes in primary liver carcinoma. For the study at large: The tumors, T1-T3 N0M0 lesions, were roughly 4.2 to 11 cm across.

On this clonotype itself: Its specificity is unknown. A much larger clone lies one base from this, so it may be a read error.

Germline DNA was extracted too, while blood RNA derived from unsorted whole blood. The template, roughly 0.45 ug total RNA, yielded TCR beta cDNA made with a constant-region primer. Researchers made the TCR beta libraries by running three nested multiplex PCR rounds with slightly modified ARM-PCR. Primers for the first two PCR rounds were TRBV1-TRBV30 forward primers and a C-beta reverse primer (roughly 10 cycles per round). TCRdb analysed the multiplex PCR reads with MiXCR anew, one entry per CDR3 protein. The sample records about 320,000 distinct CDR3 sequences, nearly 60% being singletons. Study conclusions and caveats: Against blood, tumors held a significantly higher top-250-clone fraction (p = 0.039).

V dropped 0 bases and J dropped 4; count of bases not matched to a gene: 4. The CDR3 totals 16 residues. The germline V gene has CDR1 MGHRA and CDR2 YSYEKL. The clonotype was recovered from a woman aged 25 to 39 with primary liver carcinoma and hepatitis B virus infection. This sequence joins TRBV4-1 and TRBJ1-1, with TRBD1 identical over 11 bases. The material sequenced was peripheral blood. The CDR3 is CASSQDSGQGVTEAFF. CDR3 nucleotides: TGCGCCAGCAGCCAAGATTCGGGACAGGGGGTCACTGAAGCTTTCTTT.